One and the same sample provided the 4 T cell receptor beta chains below, sequenced in a study of blood T cell repertoires in COVID-19. Data came from immunoSEQ multiplex PCR; TCRdb stores just in-frame clones and leaves some out. The data show about 150,000 clones, approximately 80% seen once. The material sequenced was PBMCs or T cells enriched from blood (not recorded which). These receptors all stem from a man between 65 and 85 years old who had been exposed to COVID-19.

The chain uses TRBV7-9 and TRBJ1-2; D gene unclear. Trimming removed 4 bases from V and 2 bases from J, with 14 bases in between. CDR3 size: 15 residues. Germline-derived CDR1 and CDR2 are SEHNR and FQNEAQ (reference sequence). DNA for the CDR3: TGTGCCAGCAGCTCGGACGGGGAGGCGAACTATGGCTACACCTTC. The encoded protein is CASSSDGEANYGYTF.

This chain connects TRBV19 to TRBJ2-7; 10 positions match TRBD1. CDR3 length: 17 amino acids. CDR1 and CDR2 (germline): LNHDA, SQIVND (reference sequence). V trimming: 3 bases; J trimming: 4 bases; junction bases outside the gene matches: 12. Here the CDR3 reads CASSIVALGTGEYEQYF. In DNA form, the CDR3 reads TGTGCCAGTAGTATTGTGGCCCTCGGGACAGGGGAATACGAGCAGTACTTC.

V and J are TRBV9 and TRBJ1-2; 8 bases match TRBD1. Germline V gene lookup returns CDR1 SGDLS and CDR2 YYNGEE. The CDR3 runs 14 residues. V lost 0 bases and J lost 3; bases outside the gene matches: 1. The CDR3 DNA sequence: TGTGCCAGCAGCGTAGCGGACAGGGACTATGGCTACACCTTC. This sequence encodes CASSVADRDYGYTF.

The CDR3 loop reads CASNTGGGGNQPQHF. The CDR3 DNA sequence: TGTGCCAGCAACACAGGGGGGGGCGGGAATCAGCCCCAGCATTTT. This chain connects TRBV28 to TRBJ1-5, with 8 bases fitting TRBD1. Germline CDR1 is MDHEN and CDR2 is SYDVKM. This CDR3 has 15 amino acids. V lost 7 bases and J lost 4; bases outside the gene matches: 9.